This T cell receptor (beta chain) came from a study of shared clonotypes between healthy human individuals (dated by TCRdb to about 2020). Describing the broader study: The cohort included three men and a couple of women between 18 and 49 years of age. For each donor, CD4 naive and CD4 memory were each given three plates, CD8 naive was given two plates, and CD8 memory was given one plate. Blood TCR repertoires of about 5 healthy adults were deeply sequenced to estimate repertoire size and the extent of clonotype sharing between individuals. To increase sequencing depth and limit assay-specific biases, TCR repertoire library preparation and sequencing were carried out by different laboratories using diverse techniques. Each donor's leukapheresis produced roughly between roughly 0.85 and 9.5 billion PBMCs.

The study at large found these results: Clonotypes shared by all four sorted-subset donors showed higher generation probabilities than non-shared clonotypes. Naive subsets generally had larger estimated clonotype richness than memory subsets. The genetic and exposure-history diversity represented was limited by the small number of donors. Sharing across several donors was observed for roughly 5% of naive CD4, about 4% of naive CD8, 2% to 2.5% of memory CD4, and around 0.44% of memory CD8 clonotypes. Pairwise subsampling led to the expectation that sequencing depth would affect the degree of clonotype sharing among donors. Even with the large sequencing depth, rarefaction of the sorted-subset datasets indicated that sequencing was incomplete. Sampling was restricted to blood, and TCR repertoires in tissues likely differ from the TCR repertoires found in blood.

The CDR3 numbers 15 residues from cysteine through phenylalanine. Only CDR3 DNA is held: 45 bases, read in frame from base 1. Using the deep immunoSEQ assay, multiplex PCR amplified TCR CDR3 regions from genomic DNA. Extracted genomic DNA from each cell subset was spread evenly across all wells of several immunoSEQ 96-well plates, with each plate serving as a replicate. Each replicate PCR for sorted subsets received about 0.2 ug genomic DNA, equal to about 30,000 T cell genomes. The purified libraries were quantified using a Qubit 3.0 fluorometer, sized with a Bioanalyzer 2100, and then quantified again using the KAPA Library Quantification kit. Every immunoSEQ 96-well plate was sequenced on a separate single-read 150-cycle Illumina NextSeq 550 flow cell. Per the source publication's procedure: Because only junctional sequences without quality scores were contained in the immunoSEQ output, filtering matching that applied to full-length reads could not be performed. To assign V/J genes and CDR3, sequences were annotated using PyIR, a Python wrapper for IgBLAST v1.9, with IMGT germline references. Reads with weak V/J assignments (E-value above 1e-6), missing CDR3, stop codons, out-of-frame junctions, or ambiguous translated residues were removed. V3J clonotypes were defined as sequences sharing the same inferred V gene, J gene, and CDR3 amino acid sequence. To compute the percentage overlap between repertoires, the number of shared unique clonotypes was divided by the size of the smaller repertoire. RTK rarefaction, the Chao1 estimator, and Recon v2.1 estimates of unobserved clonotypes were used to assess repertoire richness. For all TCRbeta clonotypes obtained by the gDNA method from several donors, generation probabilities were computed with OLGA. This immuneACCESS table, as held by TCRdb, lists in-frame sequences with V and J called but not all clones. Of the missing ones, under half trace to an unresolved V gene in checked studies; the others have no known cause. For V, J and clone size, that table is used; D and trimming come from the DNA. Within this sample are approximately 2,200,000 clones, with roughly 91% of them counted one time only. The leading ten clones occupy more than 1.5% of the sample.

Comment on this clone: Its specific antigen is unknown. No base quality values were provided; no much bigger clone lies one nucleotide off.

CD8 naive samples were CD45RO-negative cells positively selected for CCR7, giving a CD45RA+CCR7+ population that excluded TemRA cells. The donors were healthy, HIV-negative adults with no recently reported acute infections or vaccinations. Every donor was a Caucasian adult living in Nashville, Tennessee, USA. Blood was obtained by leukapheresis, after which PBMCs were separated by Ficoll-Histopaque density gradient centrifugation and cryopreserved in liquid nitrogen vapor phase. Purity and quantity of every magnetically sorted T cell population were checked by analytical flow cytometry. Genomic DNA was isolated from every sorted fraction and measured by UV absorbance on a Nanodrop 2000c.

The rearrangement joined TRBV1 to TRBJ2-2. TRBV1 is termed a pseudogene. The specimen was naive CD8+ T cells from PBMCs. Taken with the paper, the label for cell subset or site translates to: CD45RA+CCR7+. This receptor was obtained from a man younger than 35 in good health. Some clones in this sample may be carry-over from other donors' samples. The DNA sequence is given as TGCACCAGCAGCCAAGAGATCTCCGGGCACGGGGAGCTGTTTTTT. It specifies CTSSQEISGHGELFF.